The entry below describes one TCR beta chain. Authors' processing steps: Amplified reference gene primers provided the basis for estimating nucleated cell counts. Generated by immunoSEQ multiplex PCR, the TCRdb table keeps only in-frame clones and is missing some. V and J calls and clone size are those listed in that table; D and trimming were worked out from the DNA. In the table there are around 200,000 clones, approximately 80% of which are singletons. The CDR3 runs 12 residues. The V and J ends lost 6 bases and 6 bases, in that order; junction bases with no gene match: 3. Germline assignment: CDR1 LNHDA and CDR2 SQIVND (reference sequence). The entry originates in a study of blood T cell repertoires in COVID-19. Looking at the study overall: PBMCs, B-cell-depleted T cells, or T cells provided the cDNA or gDNA that made up the material.

The rearrangement uses TRBV19 and TRBJ2-7; TRBD1 matches at 9 bases. The TCR sequence derives from a human donor in a cohort sampled during active COVID-19. The specimen sequenced was peripheral blood. The chain's CDR3 is CASRRQGGEQYF. The CDR3 DNA reads TGTGCCAGTAGGCGACAGGGGGGCGAGCAGTACTTC. Variable domain in full (rest from reference TRBV19 and TRBJ2-7): DGGITQSPKYLFRKEGQNVTLSCEQNLNHDAMYWYRQDPGQGLRLIYYSQIVNDFQKGDIAEGYSVSREKKESFPLTVTSAQKNPTAFYLCASRRQGGEQYFGPGTRLTVT.